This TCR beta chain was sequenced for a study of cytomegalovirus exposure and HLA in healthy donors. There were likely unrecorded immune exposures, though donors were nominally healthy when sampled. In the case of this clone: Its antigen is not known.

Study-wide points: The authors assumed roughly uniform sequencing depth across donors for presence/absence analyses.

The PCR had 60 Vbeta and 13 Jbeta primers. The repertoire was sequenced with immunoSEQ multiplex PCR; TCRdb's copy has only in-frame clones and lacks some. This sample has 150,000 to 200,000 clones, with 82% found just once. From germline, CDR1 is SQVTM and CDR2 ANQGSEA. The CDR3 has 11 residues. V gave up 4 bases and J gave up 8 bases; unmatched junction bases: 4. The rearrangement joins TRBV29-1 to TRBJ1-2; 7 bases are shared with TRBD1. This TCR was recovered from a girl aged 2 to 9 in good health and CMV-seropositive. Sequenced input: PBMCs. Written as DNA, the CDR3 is TGCAGCGTTGTGACAGGGAACGGCTACACCTTC. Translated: CSVVTGNGYTF.